This T cell receptor (beta chain) was captured in a study of cytomegalovirus exposure and HLA in healthy donors. Whole-study results and caveats: A few chains tied to CMV proved CMV antigen-specific in vitro. Overall, around 160 TCR beta chains were annotated as cytomegalovirus-associated.

The V end lost 4 bases, the J end lost 7 bases, and 12 bases lay between the germline ends. Per the germline V gene, CDR1 is SGDLS and CDR2 is YYNGEE. The CDR3 is 13 amino acids. Profiling relied on immunoSEQ multiplex PCR, and the TCRdb table lists in-frame clones only, not all of them. Of roughly 140,000 clones listed, roughly 90% are singletons. Among the 120 subjects of the validation cohort, separate from the roughly 700-subject first cohort, were the donors. To note about this clone: What it recognizes is unknown.

The chain employs TRBV9 and TRBJ2-1; tentative D call: TRBD2 (5 bases). The receptor's source is a man younger than 30 in good health and CMV-seronegative. Sample: PBMCs. Here the CDR3 DNA reads TGTGCCAGCAGCCTACGCGGGTATAATGAGCAGTTCTTC. Its translation: CASSLRGYNEQFF.